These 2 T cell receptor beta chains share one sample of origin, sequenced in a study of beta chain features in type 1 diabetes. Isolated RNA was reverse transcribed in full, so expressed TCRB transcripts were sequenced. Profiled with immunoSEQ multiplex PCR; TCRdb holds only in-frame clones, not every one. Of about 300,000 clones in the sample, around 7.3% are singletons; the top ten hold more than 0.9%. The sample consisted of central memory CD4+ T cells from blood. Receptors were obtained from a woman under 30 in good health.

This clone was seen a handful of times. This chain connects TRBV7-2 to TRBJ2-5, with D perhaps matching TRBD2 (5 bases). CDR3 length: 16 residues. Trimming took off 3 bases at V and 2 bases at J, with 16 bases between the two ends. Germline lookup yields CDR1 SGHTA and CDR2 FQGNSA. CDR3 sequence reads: CASSFSTTGIQETQYF. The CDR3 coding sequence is TGTGCCAGCAGCTTCTCAACTACCGGGATACAAGAGACCCAGTACTTC.

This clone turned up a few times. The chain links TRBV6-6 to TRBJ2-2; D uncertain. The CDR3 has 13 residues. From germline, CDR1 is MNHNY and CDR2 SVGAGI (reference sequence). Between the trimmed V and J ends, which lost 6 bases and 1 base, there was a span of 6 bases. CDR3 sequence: CASRDVNTGELFF. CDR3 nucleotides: TGTGCCAGCAGAGACGTGAACACCGGGGAGCTGTTTTTT.